Listed below are T cell receptor beta chains from one sample, sequenced in a study of blood T cell repertoires in COVID-19. Clones were sequenced by immunoSEQ multiplex PCR, and TCRdb holds only the in-frame ones, with some missing. The data hold about 110,000 clones, with about 91% observed a single time. Sequenced sample: peripheral blood. The receptors derive from a man in his fifties or sixties with active or convalescent COVID-19. The conserved cysteine and the conserved F or W are not part of the CDR3 here.

>TRBJ2-7|TRBV6-5
ASSDNRGWEQY
>TRBJ1-3|TRBV4-2
ASSQRLAEGGNTIY
>TRBJ2-2|TRBV2
ASSDGLLNTGELF
>TRBJ2-7|TRBV10-1
ASSDWGVQY
>TRBJ1-1|TRBV5-1
ASSSGMNTEAF
>TRBJ2-2|TRBV6-5
ASSSDRGRDGELF
>TRBJ2-6|TRBV3-1/TRBV3-2
ASSQLSGGGANVLT
>TRBJ2-1|TRBV3-1/TRBV3-2
ASSQAGGRGYNEQF
>TRBJ2-1|TRBV28
ASKLHRGVAEQF
>TRBJ2-1|TRBV5-1
ASSLVTSGSNEQF
>TRBJ1-1|TRBV10-2
ASSEGGTNTEAF
>TRBJ1-5|TRBV19
ASGPDKTVSNQPQH
>TRBJ1-1|TRBV5-1
ASSLLGQGSEAF
>TRBJ1-5|TRBV19
ASSTLPGQDNQPQH
>TRBJ1-1|TRBV5-1
ASSLEGAGEAF